The subject of this entry is one TCR beta chain. This sample was taken from a study of blood T cell repertoires in COVID-19. The data were produced by immunoSEQ multiplex PCR, yet TCRdb's version contains in-frame clones alone and is incomplete. The table shows 200,000 to 300,000 clones, with more than 80% occurring only once. The CDR3 spans 15 residues. V shed 3 bases, J shed 1 base, and the junction held 2 bases outside the gene matches. The germline V gene has CDR1 MNHNS and CDR2 SASEGT. The source material was peripheral blood. The clonotype comes from a human donor in a cohort sampled during active COVID-19. The chain carries TRBV6-1 and TRBJ2-7; TRBD1 agrees at 11 bases. CDR3 sequence (DNA): TGTGCCAGCAGTGAGGACAGGGGGCGATCCTACGAGCAGTACTTC. Its translation is CASSEDRGRSYEQYF.